The clone carrying this TCR beta chain came up a few times. Its antigen is not identified. These data are taken from a study of naive and memory T cell subsets. Study results and limitations: No ground truth validated the naive and memory repertoire findings. Diversity fell and Gini index rose from naive through CM, EM, EMRA.

Two oligonucleotides, mixed equimolar, formed the beta constant-region primer covering TRBC1 and TRBC2. Four rounds of PCR amplified the ligated cDNA using nested alpha and beta constant-region primers plus SP2. TCRdb fed the UMI-ligation and nested PCR reads into MiXCR, producing one record per CDR3 protein. The sample has over 65,000 distinct CDR3 sequences, approximately 10% seen once; the top ten hold 1.2%. Germline V CDR1 and CDR2: DFQATT, SNEGSKA (reference sequence). V trimming: 0 bases; J trimming: 5 bases; junction bases outside the gene matches: 4. This CDR3 has 16 amino acids. This sequence was found in a human donor in good health. Material: naive CD8+ T cells from blood. V usage is TRBV20-1 and J usage is TRBJ2-3, with 14 bases identical to TRBD2. CDR3 protein: CSARDLTSGRGDTQYF. The CDR3 region has the DNA TGCAGTGCTAGAGATTTGACTAGCGGGAGGGGAGATACGCAGTATTTT.